A single count supports the clone carrying this TCR beta chain. Antigen unknown. This sample is part of a study of shared clonotypes between healthy human individuals. On the study more broadly: Per donor, CD8 memory used one plate, CD8 naive used two, CD4 memory used three and CD4 naive used three. Broader study findings: As a rule, naive subsets had a larger estimated richness than memory subsets. The sharing of around 5% of naive CD4 clonotypes was seen across a handful of donors.

Naive CD8 cells were CD45RO-negative, positively selected for CCR7, excluding terminally differentiated effector memory CD45RA+ cells. Within Nashville, Tennessee resided all donors, each a Caucasian adult. Clones were sequenced by immunoSEQ multiplex PCR, and TCRdb holds only the in-frame ones, with some missing. The profile shows hundreds of thousands of clones, approximately 96% of them singletons. Trimming pared 3 bases from V and 1 base from J, leaving 12 bases between. Germline V gene sequence: CDR1 KGHSH, CDR2 LQKENI. The CDR3 has 15 amino acids. What was sequenced was naive CD8+ T cells sorted from blood. The sequence came from a woman aged 25-40 years in good health. This rearrangement joins TRBV18 to TRBJ1-1; D is possibly TRBD1 (5 bases). The CDR3, as DNA: TGTGCCAGCTCACCGGGACCCCCAAGGAACACTGAAGCTTTCTTT. Amino acid sequence: CASSPGPPRNTEAFF. Combining the CDR3 with reference TRBV18 and TRBJ1-1 gives the whole variable domain NAGVMQNPRHLVRRRGQEARLRCSPMKGHSHVYWYRQLPEEGLKFMVYLQKENIIDESGMPKERFSAEFPKEGPSILRIQQVVRGDSAAYFCASSPGPPRNTEAFFGQGTRLTVV.